The sequence of this T cell receptor (beta chain) was determined in a study of long-term antiretroviral therapy in people with HIV. Study-wide findings and caveats: Pre-ART clonal expansion yielded clones that dominated the repertoire at all time points.

Germline V gene lookup returns CDR1 MNHNY and CDR2 SVGAGI (reference sequence). Trimming shortened V by 7 bases and J by 9 bases, and 16 bases separated the two germline ends. The CDR3 length is 14 residues. All donors provided no fewer than one pre-ART and no fewer than two post-ART PBMC samples. With survey level as its setting, the immunoSEQ assay was v3.0. The repertoire was sequenced with immunoSEQ multiplex PCR; TCRdb's copy has only in-frame clones and lacks some. This sample has roughly 30,000 clones, with 90% to 95% found just once. A word on this clone: What it binds is unknown.

The clonotype comes from a young man with HIV. The chain combines TRBV6-6 with TRBJ1-6; D is possibly TRBD1 (6 bases). The sample was unsorted PBMCs, taken 6 to 6.5 years after starting antiretroviral therapy. The CDR3 loop is CASNPQGPVSPLHF. The CDR3 coding sequence is TGTGCCAGCAACCCACAGGGACCTGTTTCACCCCTCCACTTT.